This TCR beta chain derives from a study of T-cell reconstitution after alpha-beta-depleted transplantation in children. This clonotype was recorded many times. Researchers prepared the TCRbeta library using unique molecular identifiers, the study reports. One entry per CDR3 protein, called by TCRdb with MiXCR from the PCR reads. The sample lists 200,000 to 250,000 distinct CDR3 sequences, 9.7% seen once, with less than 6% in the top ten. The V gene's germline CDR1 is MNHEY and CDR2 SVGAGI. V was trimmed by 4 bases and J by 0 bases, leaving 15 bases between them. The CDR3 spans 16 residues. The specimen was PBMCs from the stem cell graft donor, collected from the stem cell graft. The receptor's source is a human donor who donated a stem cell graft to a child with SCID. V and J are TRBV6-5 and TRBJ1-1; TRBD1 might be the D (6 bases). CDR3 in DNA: TGTGCCAGCAGTTTGCTGACAGGTCGACTGAACACTGAAGCTTTCTTT. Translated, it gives CASSLLTGRLNTEAFF.